This T cell receptor (beta chain) was profiled in a study of PD-1 blockade in classical Hodgkin lymphoma. By sample fraction, this clone is medium-sized. Its antigen is unknown. Study outcomes and limitations: While CD8+ TCR diversity did not rise significantly by C4D1, CD4+ TCR diversity did. No one has yet defined what causes the repertoire differences, which may be disease activity or prior therapy. Exclusion was the outcome for patients who began nivolumab under 1 year after ASCT.

Germline V CDR1 and CDR2: SQVTM, ANQGSEA. The CDR3 consists of 12 residues. V lost 6 bases to trimming and J lost 3 bases, with 8 bases between them. Autologous stem cell transplantation was followed by relapse in every patient, and brentuximab vedotin exposure varied. The study recorded best responses of complete response, partial response or progressive disease. Produced via immunoSEQ multiplex PCR; TCRdb's table is partial and in-frame only. The profile shows 72,000 or so clones, roughly 91% of them singletons. The rearrangement links TRBV29-1 to TRBJ2-2, with D unresolved. The TCR sequence derives from a human donor with classical Hodgkin lymphoma. Sample: peripheral blood mononuclear cells (PBMCs), taken at baseline. CDR3 nucleotide sequence: TGCAGCGTGCCGGTGGACACCGGGGAGCTGTTTTTT. Encoded protein: CSVPVDTGELFF.